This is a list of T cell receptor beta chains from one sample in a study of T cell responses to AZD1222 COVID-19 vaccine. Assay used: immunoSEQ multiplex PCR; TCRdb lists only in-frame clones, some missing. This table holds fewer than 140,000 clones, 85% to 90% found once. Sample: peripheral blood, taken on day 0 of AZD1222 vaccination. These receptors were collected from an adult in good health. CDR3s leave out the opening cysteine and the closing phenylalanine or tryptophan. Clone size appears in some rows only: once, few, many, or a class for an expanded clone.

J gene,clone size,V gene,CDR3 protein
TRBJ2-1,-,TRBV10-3,AISESTSGSNEQF
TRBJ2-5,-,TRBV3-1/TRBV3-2,ASSQVQAQY
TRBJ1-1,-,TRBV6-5,ASSYSLRGNTEAF
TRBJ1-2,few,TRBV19,ASSVGQNGYT
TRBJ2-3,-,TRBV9,ASSAALAGESDTQY
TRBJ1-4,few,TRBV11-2,ASSLVGGTNEKLF
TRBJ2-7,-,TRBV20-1,SARVVNEQY
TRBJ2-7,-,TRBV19,ASSIDEGRYEQY
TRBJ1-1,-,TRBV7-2,ASSLSFPGKRRNTEAF
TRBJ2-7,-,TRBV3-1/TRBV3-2,ASSPTQGFREQY
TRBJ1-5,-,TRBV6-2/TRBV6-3,ASSSTTGSQPQH
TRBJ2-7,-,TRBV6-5,ASNPLTGPYEQY
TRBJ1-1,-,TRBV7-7,ASSTNRQSNTEAF
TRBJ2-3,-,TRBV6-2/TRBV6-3,ASSYQLRGTDTQY
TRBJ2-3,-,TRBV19,ASSPLAGGTDTQY
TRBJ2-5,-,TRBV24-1,ATSDTVGDQETQY
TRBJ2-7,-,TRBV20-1,SASPTYEQY
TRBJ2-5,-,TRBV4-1,ASSQGDRGQETQY
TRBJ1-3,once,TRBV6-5,ASKQQFFSGNTIY
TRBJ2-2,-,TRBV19,ASTQGGRRTGELF
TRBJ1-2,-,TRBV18,ASSPSTDYGYT
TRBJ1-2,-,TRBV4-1,ASSQDEGHLNYGYT
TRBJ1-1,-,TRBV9,ASSPRTGLSVNTEAF
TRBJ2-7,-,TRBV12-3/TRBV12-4,ASSLDNEQY
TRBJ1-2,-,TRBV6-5,ASSFTGGVGYGYT
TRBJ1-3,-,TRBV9,ASSSHPSSGNTIY
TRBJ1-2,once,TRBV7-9,ASSLAGDRGDT
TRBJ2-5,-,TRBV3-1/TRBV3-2,ASSQDSSGKSETQY
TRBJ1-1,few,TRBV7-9,ASSLEGANVGTEAF
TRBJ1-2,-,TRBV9,ASNPGASANYGYT
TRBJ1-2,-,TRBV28,ASSSEPTGNINGYT
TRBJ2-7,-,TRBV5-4,ASSLMVGAYEQY
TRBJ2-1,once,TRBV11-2,ASSAGTGAFVEQF